These 21 T cell receptor beta chains originate from one sample sequenced in a study of T-cell memory formation after mild COVID-19. TCRdb re-called the 5' RACE reads through MiXCR, storing one row per CDR3 protein. The repertoire consists of approximately 290,000 distinct CDR3 sequences, with 15% to 20% occurring once and the leading ten covering about a fifth. Sequenced: PBMCs or a T cell subset sorted from them (not recorded which). These receptors all come from a man between 18 and 29 years old who had mild COVID-19 (a few samples of this study predate the infection). Cell type and time point are not known.

This clonotype showed up just a few times. The V call is TRBV6-2 or TRBV6-3, the J call TRBJ1-5; D ambiguous. The ends were cut back, 5 bases at V and 5 bases at J, with 7 bases in the middle. The CDR3 runs 12 residues. Germline V CDR1 and CDR2: MNHEY, SVGEGT. CDR3 nucleotide sequence: TGTGCCAGCAGTCTCTGGTATCAGCCCCAGCATTTT. This sequence encodes CASSLWYQPQHF.

The rearrangement joins TRBV7-9 to TRBJ2-1; 7 bases match TRBD1. CDR3 length: 13 residues. Germline-derived CDR1 and CDR2 are SEHNR and FQNEAQ (reference sequence). Trimming removed 6 bases from V and 8 bases from J; junction bases left unmatched: 7. CDR3 sequence reads: CASRPQGVDEQFF. The CDR3 coding sequence is TGTGCCAGCAGACCGCAGGGGGTTGATGAGCAGTTCTTC. Full variable domain (remainder filled in from reference TRBV7-9 and TRBJ2-1): DTGVSQNPRHKITKRGQNVTFRCDPISEHNRLYWYRQTLGQGPEFLTYFQNEAQLEKSRLLSDRFSAERPKGSFSTLEIQRTEQGDSAMYLCASRPQGVDEQFFGPGTRLTVL.

The chain carries TRBV10-2 and TRBJ2-4, with D perhaps being TRBD1 or TRBD2 (5 bases each). This CDR3 has 17 amino acids. Germline CDR1 and CDR2: WSHSY and SAAADI. Trimming took 0 bases from V and 4 from J, leaving 16 bases between them. CDR3 residues: CASSESILGTWKNIQYF. DNA for the CDR3: TGCGCCAGCAGTGAGTCGATCCTCGGGACGTGGAAAAACATTCAGTACTTC.

The chain carries TRBV12-3 or TRBV12-4 and TRBJ1-2, with a weak D call TRBD1 (5 bases). V was cut by 3 bases and J by 8 bases, with 16 bases left in between. The CDR3 consists of 14 residues. CDR3: CASSLEGRGSGYTF. The CDR3 DNA follows: TGTGCCAGCAGTTTGGAGGGTAGGGGTAGCGGCTACACCTTC.

The rearrangement uses TRBV10-3 and TRBJ1-2; 10 bases match TRBD1. The CDR3 is 13 residues long. The germline V gene has CDR1 ENHRY and CDR2 SYGVKD. Trimming cost V 6 bases and J 8 bases; bases outside gene matches: 6. The CDR3: CAIRKGTGDGYTF. CDR3 sequence (DNA): TGTGCCATCAGAAAAGGGACAGGGGACGGCTACACCTTC.

In this sample, this clonotype turned up a few times. The chain joins TRBV12-3 or TRBV12-4 to TRBJ2-1, with D tentatively TRBD1 (5 bases). CDR3 length equals 13 residues. Trimming took 6 bases from V and 7 from J, leaving 13 bases between them. In nucleotides, the CDR3 is TGTGCCAGCAGCGTTGGGGCTTGGAATGAGCAGTTCTTC. It encodes CASSVGAWNEQFF.

V usage is TRBV19 and J usage is TRBJ2-1, with 8 bases fitting TRBD2. V lost 2 bases to trimming and J lost 4 bases; unmatched junction nucleotides: 7. CDR3 length: 16 residues. Looked up from germline, CDR1 is LNHDA and CDR2 is SQIVND (reference sequence). In nucleotides, the CDR3 is TGTGCCAGTAGTATAAGGGTAGCGGGGAGTTACAATGAGCAGTTCTTC. The encoded protein is CASSIRVAGSYNEQFF.

This clonotype came up many times. The J gene is TRBJ1-1, the V gene TRBV6-6; perhaps TRBD1 as D (5 bases). Per germline, CDR1 MNHNY and CDR2 SVGAGI (reference sequence). The CDR3 has 13 residues. The V gene lost 5 bases and the J gene lost 8 bases, with 15 bases spanning the gap. CDR3 region: CASSPLGGFEAFF. CDR3 sequence (DNA): TGTGCCAGCAGTCCCCTTGGGGGATTCGAAGCTTTCTTT.

Many counts were recorded for this clonotype. The chain is built from TRBV5-1 and TRBJ1-2; unclear D gene. Germline-derived CDR1 and CDR2 are SGHRS and YFSETQ. Trimming took 1 base from V and 8 from J, leaving 12 bases between them. This CDR3 is 13 amino acids long. Here the CDR3 DNA reads TGCGCCAGCAGCTTGATAGCAGGAGGAGGCTACACCTTC. Its translation is CASSLIAGGGYTF. Looking up the rest from reference TRBV5-1 and TRBJ1-2 gives the full variable domain: KAGVTQTPRYLIKTRGQQVTLSCSPISGHRSVSWYQQTPGQGLQFLFEYFSETQRNKGNFPGRFSGRQFSNSRSEMNVSTLELGDSALYLCASSLIAGGGYTFGSGTRLTVV.

The chain uses TRBV13 and TRBJ2-3, with TRBD2 matching 7 bases. Germline CDR1 and CDR2: PRHDT and FYEKMQ (reference sequence). CDR3 length equals 17 residues. Trimming cost V 4 bases and J 0 bases; bases outside gene matches: 10. CDR3 residues: CASSSIRDYTSTDTQYF. As DNA, the CDR3 is TGTGCCAGCAGCTCAATCCGGGACTACACTAGCACAGATACGCAGTATTTT.

This sequence joins TRBV18 and TRBJ2-1; D remains unclear. The CDR3 totals 15 residues. Trimming took 3 bases from V and 0 from J, leaving 9 bases between them. In germline, CDR1 is KGHSH, CDR2 LQKENI. CDR3 protein: CASSPPTVSYNEQFF. Written as DNA, the CDR3 is TGTGCCAGCTCACCCCCCACAGTCTCCTACAATGAGCAGTTCTTC.

This clonotype came up a few times. The J gene is TRBJ2-1, the V gene TRBV5-1, with D perhaps matching TRBD1 (7 bases). CDR1 SGHRS and CDR2 YFSETQ come from the germline V gene. V was pared by 4 bases and J by 5 bases, with 10 bases between. The CDR3 sequence is 13 residues long. In nucleotides, the CDR3 is TGCGCCAGCAGCGCGGGACAGAACAATGAGCAGTTCTTC. It encodes CASSAGQNNEQFF.

This chain links TRBV7-6 with TRBJ2-3; 7 bases align to TRBD2. V lost 2 bases and J lost 4; bases outside the gene matches: 3. The V gene's germline CDR1 is SGHVS and CDR2 FNYEAQ. The CDR3 consists of 14 residues. The CDR3, as DNA: TGTGCCAGCAGCTTAAAGGGAGGGCCAGATACGCAGTATTTT. It encodes CASSLKGGPDTQYF. The variable domain in full, with the rest retrieved from reference TRBV7-6 and TRBJ2-3, is GAGVSQSPRYKVTKRGQDVALRCDPISGHVSLYWYRQALGQGPEFLTYFNYEAQQDKSGLPNDRFSAERPEGSISTLTIQRTEQRDSAMYRCASSLKGGPDTQYFGPGTRLTVL.

The gene calls are TRBV5-1 and TRBJ2-7; the D gene is possibly TRBD2 (6 bases). CDR1 and CDR2 from the germline V gene are SGHRS and YFSETQ. The CDR3 runs to 16 residues. V shed 0 bases and J shed 2 bases, with 15 bases lying between them. The CDR3 DNA sequence: TGCGCCAGCAGCTTGGGGCCTGCGGGGAAGGCCTACGAGCAGTACGTC. Protein: CASSLGPAGKAYEQYV.

This sequence joins TRBV6-5 and TRBJ2-3, with 8 nucleotides matching TRBD1. Germline assignment: CDR1 MNHEY and CDR2 SVGAGI. Unmatched junction bases numbered 8, after V lost 3 bases and J lost 6 bases. This CDR3 region has 15 residues. The CDR3 region is CASSYSQGASDTQYF. As DNA, the CDR3 is TGTGCCAGCAGTTATAGTCAGGGGGCAAGCGATACGCAGTATTTT.

V gene TRBV5-1 combines with J gene TRBJ1-3; TRBD1 agrees at 7 bases. The CDR3 is made up of 17 amino acids. CDR1 is SGHRS and CDR2 is YFSETQ in the germline V gene. V was pared by 4 bases and J by 0 bases, with 10 bases of the junction left unmatched. Here the CDR3 DNA reads TGCGCCAGCAGCCCTCGGGACAGCCGGAGCTCTGGAAACACCATATATTTT. It encodes CASSPRDSRSSGNTIYF. The entire variable domain, with the rest obtained from reference TRBV5-1 and TRBJ1-3, is as follows: KAGVTQTPRYLIKTRGQQVTLSCSPISGHRSVSWYQQTPGQGLQFLFEYFSETQRNKGNFPGRFSGRQFSNSRSEMNVSTLELGDSALYLCASSPRDSRSSGNTIYFGEGSWLTVV.

The V call is TRBV29-1, the J call TRBJ2-6, with a possible D match to TRBD2 (5 bases). CDR1 SQVTM and CDR2 ANQGSEA come from the germline V gene. This CDR3 contains 14 residues. The V and J ends lost 4 bases and 2 bases respectively, with 9 bases between them. The CDR3 region has the DNA TGCAGCGTTGCCATCGGGACTGGGGCCAACGTCCTGACTTTC. Protein: CSVAIGTGANVLTF.

The rearrangement uses TRBV7-9 and TRBJ2-1; 11 nucleotides agree with TRBD2. V was pared by 5 bases and J by 8 bases, with 8 bases of the junction left unmatched. The CDR3 extends over 15 amino acids. From germline, CDR1 is SEHNR and CDR2 FQNEAQ (reference sequence). The CDR3 loop is CASSPIAGGHDEQFF. CDR3 DNA: TGTGCCAGCAGCCCTATAGCGGGGGGGCACGATGAGCAGTTCTTC. Drawing the rest from reference TRBV7-9 and TRBJ2-1, the complete variable domain is DTGVSQNPRHKITKRGQNVTFRCDPISEHNRLYWYRQTLGQGPEFLTYFQNEAQLEKSRLLSDRFSAERPKGSFSTLEIQRTEQGDSAMYLCASSPIAGGHDEQFFGPGTRLTVL.

V gene TRBV9 combines with J gene TRBJ1-2; tentative D call: TRBD1 (5 bases). Germline V lookup: CDR1 SGDLS, CDR2 YYNGEE. Trimming pared 4 bases from V and 5 bases from J, leaving 18 bases between. CDR3 size: 15 residues. CDR3 amino acids: CASSLGDLSGYGYTF. CDR3 nucleotide sequence: TGTGCCAGCAGCTTGGGGGATTTATCGGGTTATGGCTACACCTTC.

The chain has TRBV29-1 and TRBJ2-3; D unclear. In germline, CDR1 is SQVTM, CDR2 ANQGSEA. The CDR3 covers 14 residues. V was pared by 4 bases and J by 2 bases, with 13 bases between. DNA of the CDR3: TGCAGCGTTGGACAAAGGGCCCACACAGATACGCAGTATTTT. It is translated as CSVGQRAHTDTQYF.

This chain connects TRBV19 to TRBJ1-2; TRBD1 aligns across 7 bases. Germline values: CDR1 LNHDA, CDR2 SQIVND (reference sequence). The junction had 11 bases not matched to a gene; V was cut back by 2 bases and J by 8 bases. CDR3 length equals 15 residues. The CDR3 is CASSIPSPDRRGYTF. The CDR3 DNA sequence: TGTGCCAGTAGTATACCCAGTCCGGACAGGCGGGGCTACACCTTC.